Listed below are T cell receptor beta chains from one sample, sequenced in a study of T cell responses to AZD1222 COVID-19 vaccine. TCRdb's copy holds only in-frame clones and misses some; the assay was immunoSEQ multiplex PCR. This table holds about 120,000 clones, 86% found once. Sequences were derived from peripheral blood, sampled 28 days after the second AZD1222 dose. All receptors derive from an adult who received the AZD1222 COVID-19 vaccine. Both conserved end residues are part of each CDR3. Fields, in order: J gene, D gene, V gene, clone size, CDR3 DNA, CDR3 protein. D genes are given only for firm matches. Only some rows state a clone size, as once, few, many or a class for expanded clones.

TRBJ1-3	.	TRBV6-5	.	TGTGCCAGCATTACAGGCTACTCTGGAAACACCATATATTTT	CASITGYSGNTIYF
TRBJ2-7	.	TRBV5-1	.	TGCGCCAGCAGCTTCGGGGTAGGGTCCTACGAGCAGTACTTC	CASSFGVGSYEQYF
TRBJ2-1	.	TRBV2	.	TGTGCCAGCAGTGCTCTTAAAGAGCAGTTCTTC	CASSALKEQFF
TRBJ1-1	.	TRBV18	.	TGTGCCAGCTCACCACCGGATATCCGTAGCACTGAAGCTTTCTTT	CASSPPDIRSTEAFF
TRBJ2-5	TRBD2	TRBV6-1	few	TGTGCCAGCAGTGAAGCTAGCGGGGGACAAGAGACCCAGTACTTC	CASSEASGGQETQYF
TRBJ1-4	.	TRBV5-1	.	TGCGCCAGCAGATTTGGGGACGCAACTAATGAAAAACTGTTTTTT	CASRFGDATNEKLFF
TRBJ2-5	.	TRBV28	once	TGTGCCAGCAGTGCTTCCGGGACACAGGGAGAGACCCAGTACTTC	CASSASGTQGETQYF
TRBJ1-5	.	TRBV27	once	TGTGCCAGCAGTTTGCAGGGATATAGCAATCAGCCCCAGCATTTT	CASSLQGYSNQPQHF
TRBJ2-7	TRBD1	TRBV10-2	.	TGCGCCAGCAGTCGAGACAGGGCCTACGAGCAGTACTTC	CASSRDRAYEQYF
TRBJ1-1	.	TRBV27	.	TGTGCCAGCAGTTTAGGGACAACGAACACTGAAGCTTTCTTT	CASSLGTTNTEAFF
TRBJ1-5	.	TRBV4-2	.	TGTGCCAGCAGCCCGGGACGGACTAATCAGCCCCAGCATTTT	CASSPGRTNQPQHF
TRBJ1-2	.	TRBV5-4	.	TGTGCCAGCAGCCTGGAGCCCGCCCTCTATGGCTACACCTTC	CASSLEPALYGYTF
TRBJ2-3	TRBD1	TRBV6-6	.	TGTGCCAGCAGTCCACGACAGGGATTTGGTGGCACAGATACGCAGTATTTT	CASSPRQGFGGTDTQYF
TRBJ2-2	.	TRBV3-1/TRBV3-2	once	TGTGCCAGCAGCCAAGATAGCGCCGGGGAGCTGTTTTTT	CASSQDSAGELFF
TRBJ2-2	.	TRBV12-3/TRBV12-4	.	TGTGCCAGCAGTTTCACAACCGGGGAGCTGTTTTTT	CASSFTTGELFF
TRBJ2-1	TRBD1	TRBV24-1	.	TGTGCCACCAGTGAAGTAACAGGGGGCCTTCGGTCGAATGAGCAGTTCTTC	CATSEVTGGLRSNEQFF
TRBJ2-2	.	TRBV12-3/TRBV12-4	.	TGTGCCAGCAGCCCCTTCCCCGGGGAGCTGTTTTTT	CASSPFPGELFF
TRBJ1-2	TRBD1	TRBV7-2	.	TGTGCCAGCAGCCCCAATCATGCTGCGACAGGGGATGGCTACACCTTC	CASSPNHAATGDGYTF
TRBJ1-6	TRBD1	TRBV18	.	TGTGCCAGCTCACCAAGTAAGGGGGCGAATAATTCACCCCTCCACTTT	CASSPSKGANNSPLHF
TRBJ1-1	.	TRBV19	.	TGTGCCAGTAGTAGCCGGGTCGGACAGAACACTGAAGCTTTCTTT	CASSSRVGQNTEAFF
TRBJ1-2	.	TRBV5-4	.	TGTGCCAGCAGCCTACAGGGCCTACAATATGGCTACACCTTC	CASSLQGLQYGYTF
TRBJ1-5	.	TRBV5-1	once	TGCGCCAGCAGCCCAACCGAGGGGAATCAGCCCCAGCATTTT	CASSPTEGNQPQHF
TRBJ2-1	TRBD2	TRBV5-1	.	TGCGCCAGCAGCCCACTGACTAGCGGGGGGCAGAATGAGCAGTTCTTC	CASSPLTSGGQNEQFF
TRBJ1-2	.	TRBV18	few	TGTGCCAGCTCGCACTCCAGGGGCTATGGCTACACCTTC	CASSHSRGYGYTF
TRBJ1-4	.	TRBV5-1	once	TGCGCCAGCAGCTTTCGCCCGGGGAGTGAAAAACTGTTTTTT	CASSFRPGSEKLFF
TRBJ1-1	.	TRBV7-3	few	TGTGCCTCCAGGGCGGCTTTGAACACTGAAGCTTTCTTT	CASRAALNTEAFF
TRBJ2-7	.	TRBV27	.	TGTGCCAGCAGTTCCCTGGTCCGGTACGAGCAGTACTTC	CASSSLVRYEQYF
TRBJ1-5	.	TRBV5-1	.	TGCGCCAGCAGCTTAGGAGGGGCGCGCAATCAGCCCCAGCATTTT	CASSLGGARNQPQHF
TRBJ2-1	TRBD1	TRBV13	.	TGTGCCAGCAGCTTAGTGTTCCAGGGGGCTAATGAGCAGTTCTTC	CASSLVFQGANEQFF
TRBJ2-7	.	TRBV5-1	few	TGCGCCAGCAGCTTGCAAACCACGAGCTCCTACGAGCAGTACTTC	CASSLQTTSSYEQYF
TRBJ2-2	.	TRBV5-1	once	TGCGCCAGCAGCTTTAGTCGGGGGCTCGGGGAGCTGTTTTTT	CASSFSRGLGELFF
TRBJ2-5	.	TRBV9	.	TGTGCCAGCAGCGTAGGTGGGACCTTAGGAGAGACCCAGTACTTC	CASSVGGTLGETQYF
TRBJ2-1	.	TRBV6-2/TRBV6-3	.	TGTGCCAGCAGTTTTCCTACCGGGACCATCAACAATGAGCAGTTCTTC	CASSFPTGTINNEQFF
TRBJ1-6	.	TRBV11-2	.	TGTGCCAGCAGCTTAGAGTCCAGTTATTCACCCCTCCACTTT	CASSLESSYSPLHF
TRBJ2-5	TRBD1	TRBV7-3	.	TGTGCCAGCAGTTCGGACAGGGGACGGCAAGAGACCCAGTACTTC	CASSSDRGRQETQYF
TRBJ2-7	.	TRBV6-5	.	TGTGCCAGCAGTTACGGTCATTCTCAGTACTTC	CASSYGHSQYF
TRBJ1-2	.	TRBV19	.	TGTGCCAGTAGTCTAGCCGGTTGGGGCGGGGAGAGCACCTTC	CASSLAGWGGESTF
TRBJ1-2	.	TRBV30	once	TGTGCCTGGAGTCCTGGCGACCGGAACTATGGCTACACCTTC	CAWSPGDRNYGYTF
TRBJ1-5	.	TRBV7-8	.	TGTGCCAGCAGCCCGTTGGGGCCCCCCCATAGCAATCAGCCCCAGCATTTT	CASSPLGPPHSNQPQHF
TRBJ2-1	TRBD2	TRBV7-9	.	TGTGCCAGCAGCGCTAGCGGGGGCTCCTACAATGAGCAGTTCTTC	CASSASGGSYNEQFF
TRBJ1-1	.	TRBV5-1	.	TGCGCCAGCAGCTTCGGGACGGGGAACACTGAAGCTTTCTTT	CASSFGTGNTEAFF
TRBJ1-5	.	TRBV19	.	TGTGCCAGTACTGAAGAGGGGGTTTTTAGCAATCAGCCCCAGCATTTT	CASTEEGVFSNQPQHF
TRBJ1-6	.	TRBV7-2	once	TGTGCCAGCAGCTTAAATAGGGGTACCTATAATTCACCCCTCCACTTT	CASSLNRGTYNSPLHF
TRBJ2-1	TRBD2	TRBV30	.	TGTGCCTGGAGTGTACTCGGGGGGGCCTACAATGAGCAGTTCTTC	CAWSVLGGAYNEQFF
TRBJ1-2	.	TRBV19	.	TGTGCCAGTAGGGCCAGAGGGGAGGGCTATGGCTACACCTTC	CASRARGEGYGYTF
TRBJ2-5	.	TRBV7-2	few	TGTGCCAGCAGCTTAGATGGCGGGAAAGAGACCCAGTACTTC	CASSLDGGKETQYF
TRBJ2-7	.	TRBV4-1	once	TGCGCCAGCAGCCAAGATCCAGGGAGGACCTACGAGCAGTACTTC	CASSQDPGRTYEQYF